A single sample gave rise to the 19 T cell receptor beta chains below, sequenced in a study of blood T cell repertoires in COVID-19. The method was immunoSEQ multiplex PCR; TCRdb's version includes in-frame clones alone and lacks a portion of them. The sample holds about 100,000 clones, around three quarters seen once. The sequenced sample was peripheral blood. These receptors originate from a man over 45 who had recovered from COVID-19.

The J gene is TRBJ2-7, the V gene TRBV6-4; weak D call: TRBD1 (6 bases). The germline V gene encodes CDR1 MRHNA and CDR2 SNTAGT. The V end lost 0 bases, the J end lost 4 bases, and 10 bases lay between the germline ends. CDR3 length equals 14 residues. Here the CDR3 reads CASSDSFGQYEQYF. The CDR3 DNA sequence: TGTGCCAGCAGTGACTCGTTCGGACAGTACGAGCAGTACTTC.

V and J are TRBV28 and TRBJ2-7; no firm D call. V was clipped by 5 bases and J by 1 base, with 6 bases between them. CDR3 length: 12 amino acids. The germline V gene has CDR1 MDHEN and CDR2 SYDVKM. This CDR3 is CASSGSSYEQYF. The CDR3 DNA reads TGTGCCAGCAGTGGCAGTTCCTACGAGCAGTACTTC.

The chain recombines TRBV27 with TRBJ2-7; 11 nucleotides match TRBD1. The CDR3 length is 13 residues. Germline CDR1 is MNHEY and CDR2 is SMNVEV (reference sequence). The junction had 1 base not matched to a gene; V was cut back by 4 bases and J by 5 bases. CDR3 in amino acids: CASSSDRGHEQYF. CDR3 nucleotide sequence: TGTGCCAGCAGTTCGGACAGGGGGCACGAGCAGTACTTC.

The chain is built from TRBV6-4 and TRBJ2-6; D unclear. Germline V gene lookup returns CDR1 MRHNA and CDR2 SNTAGT. The V gene lost 0 bases and the J gene lost 0 bases, with 9 bases spanning the gap. The CDR3 spans 17 residues. The CDR3 nucleotides are TGTGCCAGCAGTGACTCCCCCTCTCCCTCTGGGGCCAACGTCCTGACTTTC. It codes for CASSDSPSPSGANVLTF.

The chain links TRBV19 to TRBJ1-5; D remains ambiguous. The V gene lost 7 bases and the J gene lost 2 bases, with 12 bases spanning the gap. CDR1 is LNHDA, CDR2 SQIVND, per germline (reference sequence). The CDR3 is 14 residues long. CDR3 sequence reads: CASTLLRGNQPQHF. The DNA of the CDR3 is TGTGCCAGTACACTCTTGAGGGGCAATCAGCCCCAGCATTTT.

The rearrangement links TRBV12-3 or TRBV12-4 to TRBJ1-2; D might be TRBD1 (6 bases). V was shortened by 3 bases and J by 2 bases, with 7 bases between the two germline ends. The CDR3 extends over 13 amino acids. CDR3 amino acids: CASSFQGNYGYTF. As DNA, the CDR3 is TGTGCCAGCAGTTTTCAGGGGAACTATGGCTACACCTTC.

This clone appeared once. The V and J genes are TRBV7-2 and TRBJ1-5; a possible D gene is TRBD1 (5 bases). Germline V lookup: CDR1 SGHTA, CDR2 FQGNSA. V was pared by 0 bases and J by 2 bases, with 5 bases between. The CDR3 consists of 14 residues. The CDR3 DNA reads as TGTGCCAGCAGCTTAGCGACAGGCAATCAGCCCCAGCATTTT. This sequence encodes CASSLATGNQPQHF.

The sample holds a few counts of this clone. The V gene is TRBV30, the J gene TRBJ1-2; TRBD1 aligns across 9 bases. Per the germline V gene, CDR1 is GTSNPN and CDR2 is SVGIG (reference sequence). This CDR3 has 15 residues. The J segment lost 2 bases and the V segment lost 2 bases, leaving 6 bases of the junction unmatched. CDR3 nucleotide sequence: TGTGCCTGGAGTCCCGGGACAGGGCGCAACTATGGCTACACCTTC. Translated, it gives CAWSPGTGRNYGYTF.

This clone was seen a few times. The rearrangement links TRBV4-1 to TRBJ2-7, with D perhaps TRBD1 (5 bases). Germline CDR1 and CDR2: MGHRA and YSYEKL. The CDR3 spans 14 residues. With 3 bases removed from V and 0 bases from J, the gap between germline ends came to 9 bases. CDR3 DNA sequence: TGCGCCAGCAGCCACCAGGGCCGCTCCTACGAGCAGTACTTC. This codes for CASSHQGRSYEQYF.

The V call is TRBV5-1, the J call TRBJ2-7; TRBD1 might be the D (6 bases). V lost 0 bases to trimming and J lost 4 bases, with 14 bases between them. Germline V CDR1 and CDR2: SGHRS, YFSETQ. CDR3 length equals 15 residues. The DNA of the CDR3 is TGCGCCAGCAGCTTGGAGTGGTCAGGGGCTTACGAGCAGTACTTC. It translates to CASSLEWSGAYEQYF. Filled out from reference TRBV5-1 and TRBJ2-7, the complete variable domain reads KAGVTQTPRYLIKTRGQQVTLSCSPISGHRSVSWYQQTPGQGLQFLFEYFSETQRNKGNFPGRFSGRQFSNSRSEMNVSTLELGDSALYLCASSLEWSGAYEQYFGPGTRLTVT.

The chain recombines TRBV19 with TRBJ2-5, with a tentative D call TRBD1 (5 bases). CDR1 LNHDA and CDR2 SQIVND come from the germline V gene (reference sequence). CDR3 length: 14 residues. Between the trimmed V and J ends, which lost 5 bases and 5 bases, there was a span of 15 bases. CDR3 sequence: CASSQGVGWETQYF. The CDR3 DNA reads TGTGCCAGTAGTCAAGGGGTAGGGTGGGAGACCCAGTACTTC.

V is TRBV12-3 or TRBV12-4 and J is TRBJ1-5; D possibly corresponds to TRBD1 (6 bases). The CDR3 contains 13 residues. Trimming took 3 bases from V and 4 from J, leaving 7 bases between them. CDR3 protein: CASSFTGNQPQHF. The CDR3 DNA reads as TGTGCCAGCAGTTTTACAGGGAATCAGCCCCAGCATTTT.

This chain uses TRBV4-1 with TRBJ1-6; 9 bases agree with TRBD1. Germline CDR1 MGHRA, CDR2 YSYEKL. The CDR3 extends over 15 amino acids. V lost 8 bases to trimming and J lost 11 bases; unmatched junction nucleotides: 13. CDR3: CASRGGQGGNAPLHF. The CDR3, as DNA: TGCGCCAGCCGTGGGGGACAGGGAGGGAATGCACCCCTCCACTTT.

The rearrangement uses TRBV24-1 and TRBJ1-1; 7 nucleotides match TRBD1. The germline V gene has CDR1 KGHDR and CDR2 SFDVKD. The CDR3 runs to 18 residues. Losses at the gene ends were 4 bases for V and 0 bases for J; bases not matched to a gene: 13. As DNA, the CDR3 is TGTGCCACCAGTGACCCCGACAGGGAATGGCTCATGAACACTGAAGCTTTCTTT. It encodes CATSDPDREWLMNTEAFF.

The rearrangement links TRBV14 to TRBJ2-1; 9 bases are a match to TRBD2. Germline-derived CDR1 and CDR2 are SGHDN and FVKESK. The V and J ends lost 3 bases and 1 base, in that order; junction bases with no gene match: 10. The CDR3 extends over 18 amino acids. The CDR3 sequence is CASSHPRGLAESYNEQFF. The CDR3 bases are TGTGCCAGCAGCCATCCCCGGGGACTAGCTGAGTCCTACAATGAGCAGTTCTTC.

The V gene is TRBV11-3, the J gene TRBJ2-3; no firm D call. The germline V gene has CDR1 SGHNT and CDR2 YENEEA. The V gene lost 2 bases and the J gene lost 2 bases, with 11 bases spanning the gap. CDR3 length: 15 residues. CDR3 protein: CASSLSFVFTDTQYF. CDR3 DNA sequence: TGTGCCAGCAGCTTATCTTTCGTCTTCACAGATACGCAGTATTTT.

This clone was counted between two and nine times. The DNA for the CDR3 is TGTGCCAGCTCGTGGGGACTGGACTATGGCTACACCTTC. Residues: CASSWGLDYGYTF. The chain has TRBV2 and TRBJ1-2, with a possible D match to TRBD1 (5 bases). CDR1 and CDR2 (germline): SNHLY, FYNNEI. Trimming cost V 8 bases and J 3 bases, with 13 bases left between them. The CDR3 is 13 amino acids. The full variable domain, with the rest looked up from reference TRBV2 and TRBJ1-2, is EPEVTQTPSHQVTQMGQEVILRCVPISNHLYFYWYRQILGQKVEFLVSFYNNEISEKSEIFDDQFSVERPDGSNFTLKIRSTKLEDSAMYFCASSWGLDYGYTFGSGTRLTVV.

The chain carries TRBV2 and TRBJ2-3; D remains ambiguous. Germline V gene sequence: CDR1 SNHLY, CDR2 FYNNEI. The CDR3 covers 14 residues. The V and J ends lost 7 bases and 1 base respectively, with 12 bases between them. The CDR3 DNA is TGTGCCAGCACTTGGTCTCAGGGCACAGATACGCAGTATTTT. Amino acid sequence: CASTWSQGTDTQYF.

The CDR3 loop is CASSLVLTGGVETQYF. DNA of the CDR3: TGTGCCAGCAGCTTAGTATTAACAGGGGGTGTGGAGACCCAGTACTTC. V gene TRBV7-2 combines with J gene TRBJ2-5; TRBD1 agrees at 8 bases. V shed 1 base, J shed 5 bases, and the junction held 9 bases outside the gene matches. The length of the CDR3 is 16 residues. CDR1 SGHTA and CDR2 FQGNSA come from the germline V gene.